Listed below are T cell receptor beta chains from one sample, sequenced in a study of blood T cell repertoires in COVID-19. Clones were read by immunoSEQ multiplex PCR, and TCRdb kept only the in-frame ones, dropping some. The table has 250,000 to 300,000 clones, approximately 87% seen once. Sequenced: peripheral blood. These receptors all come from a woman in her forties who had recovered from COVID-19. Each CDR3 is given with its conserved first and last residue. Fields, in order: J gene, clone size, V gene, D gene, CDR3 protein, CDR3 DNA. A D gene is named only where the DNA matches it firmly. Expanded clones get a size class; other rows say once, few or many, or leave the size out.

J: TRBJ1-5; size: .; V: TRBV28; D: TRBD1; CDR3: CASSLTGVRNQPQHF; DNA: TGTGCCAGCAGTTTGACAGGGGTCCGCAATCAGCCCCAGCATTTT
J: TRBJ2-7; size: once; V: TRBV19; D: TRBD1; CDR3: CASRFRGLRAYEQYF; DNA: TGTGCCAGTAGGTTCAGGGGGCTCAGAGCCTACGAGCAGTACTTC
J: TRBJ2-7; size: .; V: TRBV18; D: TRBD1; CDR3: CASSPPTGTYEQYF; DNA: TGTGCCAGCTCACCACCGACAGGGACCTACGAGCAGTACTTC
J: TRBJ2-7; size: .; V: TRBV11-2; D: .; CDR3: CASSISGTYEQYF; DNA: TGTGCCAGCAGCATCTCCGGGACCTACGAGCAGTACTTC
J: TRBJ1-4; size: .; V: TRBV5-1; D: .; CDR3: CASSQRTEVGEKLFF; DNA: TGCGCCAGCAGCCAGCGGACTGAAGTAGGTGAAAAACTGTTTTTT
J: TRBJ1-1; size: .; V: TRBV11-2; D: .; CDR3: CASSLDPRPSGPFF; DNA: TGTGCCAGCAGCTTAGATCCCCGACCCTCAGGCCCTTTCTTT
J: TRBJ1-6; size: .; V: TRBV6-5; D: .; CDR3: CASSLRGTYNSPLHF; DNA: TGTGCCAGCAGTTTAAGGGGAACCTATAATTCACCCCTCCACTTT
J: TRBJ1-2; size: .; V: TRBV7-2; D: TRBD1; CDR3: CASSLIGGHGYTF; DNA: TGTGCCAGCAGCTTAATAGGGGGCCATGGCTACACCTTC
J: TRBJ2-5; size: .; V: TRBV7-3; D: TRBD2; CDR3: CASSLKGLAGQETQYF; DNA: TGTGCCAGCAGCTTAAAGGGACTAGCCGGCCAAGAGACCCAGTACTTC
J: TRBJ1-2; size: .; V: TRBV19; D: TRBD1; CDR3: CASSIRQGDYGYTF; DNA: TGTGCCAGTAGTATCCGACAGGGAGACTATGGCTACACCTTC
J: TRBJ2-7; size: .; V: TRBV5-1; D: TRBD1; CDR3: CASSAGTGKYEQYF; DNA: TGCGCCAGCAGCGCCGGGACAGGGAAATACGAGCAGTACTTC
J: TRBJ1-1; size: .; V: TRBV7-2; D: TRBD1; CDR3: CASSSQGGAEAFF; DNA: TGTGCCAGCAGCTCACAGGGGGGGGCTGAAGCTTTCTTT
J: TRBJ2-2; size: .; V: TRBV28; D: .; CDR3: CASSLQNTGELFF; DNA: TGTGCCAGCAGTTTACAAAACACCGGGGAGCTGTTTTTT
J: TRBJ1-2; size: .; V: TRBV7-2; D: TRBD1; CDR3: CASSRWKTGEYGYTF; DNA: TGTGCCAGCAGCCGTTGGAAGACAGGGGAATATGGCTACACCTTC
J: TRBJ2-7; size: .; V: TRBV27; D: .; CDR3: CASSPQGREQYF; DNA: TGTGCCAGCAGTCCTCAGGGTAGAGAGCAGTACTTC
J: TRBJ1-4; size: .; V: TRBV4-2; D: .; CDR3: CASSPRIGNEKLFF; DNA: TGTGCCAGCAGCCCCAGGATTGGCAATGAAAAACTGTTTTTT
J: TRBJ2-1; size: .; V: TRBV9; D: .; CDR3: CASSSPNEQFF; DNA: TGTGCCAGCAGCTCCCCAAATGAGCAGTTCTTC
J: TRBJ1-3; size: once; V: TRBV18; D: .; CDR3: CASSPSGSIYSGNTIYF; DNA: TGTGCCAGCTCACCTTCGGGTAGCATTTACTCTGGAAACACCATATATTTT
J: TRBJ1-6; size: .; V: TRBV7-9; D: TRBD1; CDR3: CASSLRTGGDYRAPLHF; DNA: TGTGCCAGCAGCTTACGTACAGGGGGGGACTACAGGGCACCCCTCCACTTT
J: TRBJ1-5; size: once; V: TRBV6-5; D: .; CDR3: CASYGGRLNQPQHF; DNA: TGTGCCAGTTACGGCGGAAGACTCAATCAGCCCCAGCATTTT
J: TRBJ1-3; size: .; V: TRBV10-3; D: .; CDR3: CAIRNESSGNTIYF; DNA: TGTGCCATCAGGAACGAGAGCTCTGGAAACACCATATATTTT
J: TRBJ2-7; size: .; V: TRBV1; D: .; CDR3: CTSSLSHRDWGVGEQYF; DNA: TGCACCAGCAGCCTAAGCCACCGGGACTGGGGGGTGGGCGAGCAGTACTTC
J: TRBJ1-2; size: .; V: TRBV6-5; D: .; CDR3: CASSYSGQLGYGYTF; DNA: TGTGCCAGCAGTTACTCCGGACAGTTGGGCTATGGCTACACCTTC
J: TRBJ1-4; size: .; V: TRBV2; D: TRBD1; CDR3: CASSPGDSGREKLFF; DNA: TGTGCCAGCAGCCCCGGGGACAGCGGGAGGGAAAAACTGTTTTTT
J: TRBJ1-3; size: .; V: TRBV5-5; D: .; CDR3: CASQTGNSGNTIYF; DNA: TGTGCCAGCCAGACAGGAAACTCTGGAAACACCATATATTTT
J: TRBJ2-7; size: .; V: TRBV11-3; D: TRBD1; CDR3: CASSRTGTGVYEQYF; DNA: TGTGCCAGCAGCCGTACCGGGACAGGGGTGTACGAGCAGTACTTC
J: TRBJ1-3; size: .; V: TRBV7-6; D: .; CDR3: CASSLGLVGSGNTIYF; DNA: TGTGCCAGCAGCTTAGGGTTGGTCGGGTCTGGAAACACCATATATTTT
J: TRBJ1-1; size: .; V: TRBV13; D: .; CDR3: CASSLVGQGGTEAFF; DNA: TGTGCCAGCAGCTTAGTTGGGCAAGGGGGCACTGAAGCTTTCTTT
J: TRBJ1-2; size: .; V: TRBV6-2/TRBV6-3; D: .; CDR3: CASSPVGQKFAYGYTF; DNA: TGTGCCAGCAGTCCGGTCGGACAGAAGTTTGCCTATGGCTACACCTTC
J: TRBJ2-7; size: .; V: TRBV29-1; D: .; CDR3: CSVWGRGDEQYF; DNA: TGCAGCGTTTGGGGCAGGGGTGACGAGCAGTACTTC
J: TRBJ1-1; size: once; V: TRBV30; D: .; CDR3: CAWSVLRNTEAFF; DNA: TGTGCCTGGAGTGTACTGAGGAACACTGAAGCTTTCTTT
J: TRBJ2-5; size: .; V: TRBV6-5; D: TRBD1; CDR3: CASSYLGTGNRETQYF; DNA: TGTGCCAGCAGTTACCTAGGGACAGGGAATCGAGAGACCCAGTACTTC